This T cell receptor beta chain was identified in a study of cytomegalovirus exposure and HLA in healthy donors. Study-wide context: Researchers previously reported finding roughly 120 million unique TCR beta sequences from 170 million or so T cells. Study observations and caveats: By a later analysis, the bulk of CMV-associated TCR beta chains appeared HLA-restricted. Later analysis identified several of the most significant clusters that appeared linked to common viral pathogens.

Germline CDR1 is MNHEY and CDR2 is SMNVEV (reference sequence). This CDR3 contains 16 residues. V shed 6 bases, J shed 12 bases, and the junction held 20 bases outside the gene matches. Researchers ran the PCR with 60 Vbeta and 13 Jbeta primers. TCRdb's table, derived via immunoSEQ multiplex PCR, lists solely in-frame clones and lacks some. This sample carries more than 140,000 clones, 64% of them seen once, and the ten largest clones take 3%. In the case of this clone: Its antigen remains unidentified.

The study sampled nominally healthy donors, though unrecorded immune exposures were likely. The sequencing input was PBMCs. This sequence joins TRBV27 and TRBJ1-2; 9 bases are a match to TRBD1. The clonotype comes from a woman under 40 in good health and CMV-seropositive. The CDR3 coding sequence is TGTGCCAGCAGCCCCGGGACAGGGCTGTCAAATCCAGCCCACACCTTC. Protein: CASSPGTGLSNPAHTF.